Sequencing of this T cell receptor (delta chain) was carried out in a study of gamma-delta T cells after stem cell transplantation. TCRdb fed the RT-PCR reads into CATT to redo clone calling. The sample contains about a thousand delta-chain clones, 1.2% of which appear only once. This clone was counted a few times. The TCRdb protein comes from a much larger clone and disagrees with this DNA's translation at residue 9, likely due to a read error; the protein given here is derived from the DNA. With V trimmed by 3 bases and J by 5 bases, 8 bases remained unmatched. Germline CDR1 is GEAIGNYY and CDR2 is EKD. CDR3 length: 14 residues.

The chain combines TRDV2 with TRDJ1, with 7 bases aligning to TRDD3. The specimen sequenced was gamma-delta T cells. The sequence came from a human donor. It is not recorded whose cells these are; they may come from a transplant donor. CDR3 loop: CACDSLLGRDKLIF. CDR3 nucleotides: TGTGCCTGTGACTCGTTACTGGGGAGAGATAAACTCATCTTT.